These 27 T cell receptor beta chains were all obtained from the same sample, sequenced in a study of cytomegalovirus exposure and HLA in healthy donors. Some clones are missing from TCRdb's copy, which holds only in-frame ones; the method was immunoSEQ multiplex PCR. Of some 170,000 clones listed, around nine tenths were seen once; the top ten hold approximately 2.5%. Sequencing was carried out using PBMCs. The source is a man between 18 and 35 years old in good health and CMV-seropositive.

V and J are TRBV9 and TRBJ2-3; 8 bases align to TRBD2. This CDR3 spans 16 amino acids. CDR1 and CDR2 from the germline V gene are SGDLS and YYNGEE. Trimming removed 0 bases from V and 5 bases from J; junction bases left unmatched: 8. In DNA form, the CDR3 reads TGTGCCAGCAGCGTAGGGCCGGGACTAGTGGGAGATACGCAGTATTTT. Encoded protein: CASSVGPGLVGDTQYF.

This chain links TRBV5-1 with TRBJ1-3; D gene uncertain. The germline gives CDR1 SGHRS, CDR2 YFSETQ. Trimming removed 4 bases at V and 0 bases at J, with 8 bases between. The CDR3 runs 14 residues. The CDR3 loop is CASSAVFSGNTIYF. For the CDR3, the DNA is TGCGCCAGCAGCGCGGTCTTCTCTGGAAACACCATATATTTT. Looking up the rest from reference TRBV5-1 and TRBJ1-3 gives the full variable domain: KAGVTQTPRYLIKTRGQQVTLSCSPISGHRSVSWYQQTPGQGLQFLFEYFSETQRNKGNFPGRFSGRQFSNSRSEMNVSTLELGDSALYLCASSAVFSGNTIYFGEGSWLTVV.

The chain has TRBV27 and TRBJ2-5; TRBD1 matches at 10 bases. CDR1 and CDR2 (germline): MNHEY, SMNVEV (reference sequence). CDR3 length: 17 residues. J gave up 5 bases and V 3 bases, and 12 bases lay outside the gene matches. The DNA for the CDR3 is TGTGCCAGCAGTTTTTTCCCAGACAGGGGGCAGGGGGAGACCCAGTACTTC. Residues: CASSFFPDRGQGETQYF.

CDR3 loop: CASSFLPRAGANVLTF. CDR3 nucleotides: TGTGCCAGCAGTTTCCTACCTCGGGCTGGGGCCAACGTCCTGACTTTC. The chain joins TRBV27 to TRBJ2-6, with D unresolved. Trimming left V 3 bases short and J 2 bases short, with 11 bases between. The CDR3 is made up of 16 amino acids. In germline, CDR1 is MNHEY, CDR2 SMNVEV (reference sequence).

The chain is built from TRBV11-3 and TRBJ2-3; 12 nucleotides match TRBD2. This CDR3 comprises 16 residues. Per germline, CDR1 SGHNT and CDR2 YENEEA. The J segment lost 6 bases and the V segment lost 5 bases, leaving 9 bases of the junction unmatched. CDR3 sequence reads: CASSPRTSGTGDTQYF. CDR3 nucleotides: TGTGCCAGCAGCCCAAGGACTAGCGGGACGGGGGATACGCAGTATTTT. The full variable domain, with the rest looked up from reference TRBV11-3 and TRBJ2-3, is EAGVVQSPRYKIIEKKQPVAFWCNPISGHNTLYWYLQNLGQGPELLIRYENEEAVDDSQLPKDRFSAERLKGVDSTLKIQPAELGDSAVYLCASSPRTSGTGDTQYFGPGTRLTVL.

The chain combines TRBV6-6 with TRBJ2-7; 8 bases fit TRBD2. Trimming at V came to 6 bases and at J to 2 bases, leaving 9 bases not matched to a gene. CDR3 length equals 15 residues. Germline CDR1 and CDR2: MNHNY and SVGAGI (reference sequence). The CDR3 coding sequence is TGTGCCAGCAGAGTCCGCCTAGCGGGTACCTACGAGCAGTACTTC. Translated: CASRVRLAGTYEQYF.

The chain employs TRBV29-1 and TRBJ1-4, with 11 nucleotides matching TRBD1. The ends lost 7 bases at V and 2 bases at J; junction bases unmatched: 12. CDR3 length: 17 residues. The germline gives CDR1 SQVTM, CDR2 ANQGSEA. The CDR3 protein is CSARPGQGGSTNEKLFF. Written as DNA, the CDR3 is TGCAGCGCTAGACCGGGACAGGGGGGTAGTACTAATGAAAAACTGTTTTTT.

This chain joins TRBV7-9 and TRBJ2-6; 10 bases align to TRBD1. This CDR3 is built from 18 residues. Germline V gene data show CDR1 as SEHNR and CDR2 as FQNEAQ (reference sequence). Trimming cost V 4 bases and J 1 base; bases outside gene matches: 7. The CDR3 is CASSSPGQGTSGANVLTF. The DNA of the CDR3 is TGTGCCAGCAGCTCACCGGGACAGGGGACTTCTGGGGCCAACGTCCTGACTTTC.

The chain uses TRBV6-6 and TRBJ2-6; D ambiguous. The CDR3 spans 15 residues. V lost 0 bases and J lost 0, with 3 bases in between. CDR1 MNHNY and CDR2 SVGAGI come from the germline V gene (reference sequence). CDR3 protein: CASSYSASGANVLTF. CDR3 DNA sequence: TGTGCCAGCAGTTACTCGGCCTCTGGGGCCAACGTCCTGACTTTC.

The DNA for the CDR3 is TGTGCCAGCAGCCTGGGGACTAGCGGGAGTTACGAGCAGTACTTC. Protein sequence: CASSLGTSGSYEQYF. The gene calls are TRBV7-3 and TRBJ2-7, with TRBD2 matching 14 bases. After removal of 5 bases from V and 4 bases from J, the junction contained 4 bases not matched to a gene. The CDR3 is 15 residues long. Per germline, CDR1 SGHTA and CDR2 FQGTGA.

This chain connects TRBV4-1 to TRBJ2-7; TRBD1 agrees at 11 bases. V shed 3 bases and J 6 bases; nucleotides not matched to a gene: 10. CDR3 size: 16 residues. Germline V gene data show CDR1 as MGHRA and CDR2 as YSYEKL. The CDR3: CASSQRTGGLSGEQYF. The CDR3 coding sequence is TGCGCCAGCAGCCAGAGGACAGGGGGCTTGTCGGGCGAGCAGTACTTC.

Written as DNA, the CDR3 is TGTGCCAGCAGCCCGAAAGACGGGGGACCATACAATGAGCAGTTCTTC. Translating it yields CASSPKDGGPYNEQFF. The chain carries TRBV11-2 and TRBJ2-1; maybe TRBD2 (6 bases). Per germline, CDR1 SGHAT and CDR2 FQNNGV. Between the trimmed V and J ends, which lost 5 bases and 4 bases, there was a span of 18 bases. The CDR3 has 16 residues.

The chain is built from TRBV29-1 and TRBJ2-1; a weak D match, TRBD2 (6 bases). Germline CDR1 and CDR2: SQVTM and ANQGSEA. The length of the CDR3 is 12 residues. V was clipped by 8 bases and J by 2 bases, with 10 bases between them. The CDR3 region is CSTDYAYNEQFF. The CDR3 coding sequence is TGCAGCACGGACTACGCCTACAATGAGCAGTTCTTC.

The rearrangement uses TRBV4-3 and TRBJ2-3; D is unresolved. Germline values: CDR1 LGHNA, CDR2 YSLEER. The length of the CDR3 is 15 residues. V was pared by 0 bases and J by 1 base, with 8 bases between. In DNA, the CDR3 is TGCGCCAGCAGCCAAGATAACTCGGGCACAGATACGCAGTATTTT. Protein product: CASSQDNSGTDTQYF.

The gene calls are TRBV15 and TRBJ2-1; no clear D gene. CDR3 length equals 12 residues. CDR1 LNHNV and CDR2 YYDKDF come from the germline V gene (reference sequence). V lost 3 bases, J lost 8 bases, and 8 bases lay in between. The CDR3 nucleotides are TGTGCCACCAGCAGGGAGTGGGATGAGCAGTTCTTC. It translates to CATSREWDEQFF.

This chain uses TRBV4-1 with TRBJ1-6; D is unresolved. V lost 0 bases, J lost 9 bases, and 6 bases lay in between. This CDR3 has 13 amino acids. Looked up from germline, CDR1 is MGHRA and CDR2 is YSYEKL. As DNA, the CDR3 is TGCGCCAGCAGCCAAGAGCGGGGTTCACCCCTCCACTTT. It is translated as CASSQERGSPLHF.

This chain connects TRBV28 to TRBJ1-4, with TRBD1 matching over 8 bases. CDR3 length equals 13 residues. CDR1 is MDHEN, CDR2 SYDVKM, per germline. V lost 2 bases and J lost 15; bases outside the gene matches: 8. This CDR3 is CASSLSVTGEVFF. Written as DNA, the CDR3 is TGTGCCAGCAGTTTAAGTGTGACAGGGGAGGTGTTTTTT.

This chain uses TRBV2 with TRBJ2-3; TRBD2 might be the D (6 bases). The CDR3 is made up of 13 amino acids. CDR1 and CDR2 (germline): SNHLY, FYNNEI. Trimming took off 5 bases at V and 5 bases at J, with 11 bases between the two ends. Here the CDR3 DNA reads TGTGCCAGCAGTATGGGGGAGGTAGATACGCAGTATTTT. It translates to CASSMGEVDTQYF.

The chain employs TRBV27 and TRBJ1-3; weak D call: TRBD1 (5 bases). Germline V gene lookup returns CDR1 MNHEY and CDR2 SMNVEV (reference sequence). The CDR3 runs 17 residues. Trimming left V 0 bases short and J 4 bases short, with 16 bases between. For the CDR3, the DNA is TGTGCCAGCAGTTTATCGTGGGCAGGACAAGGGGGAAACACCATATATTTT. It yields the protein CASSLSWAGQGGNTIYF.

This clone has more than one count but fewer than ten. The chain links TRBV6-5 to TRBJ1-2; TRBD1 is a possible D gene (5 bases). Looked up from germline, CDR1 is MNHEY and CDR2 is SVGAGI. The CDR3 runs 14 residues. V lost 6 bases to trimming and J lost 8 bases, with 19 bases between them. The CDR3 loop is CASRPVDRGDGYTF. The DNA for the CDR3 is TGTGCCAGCAGACCGGTCGATCGCGGGGACGGCTACACCTTC.

The chain employs TRBV5-6 and TRBJ2-1, with D possibly being TRBD2 (6 bases). With 0 bases removed from V and 4 bases from J, the gap between germline ends came to 8 bases. This CDR3 region has 14 residues. The V gene's germline CDR1 is SGHDT and CDR2 YYEEEE. CDR3 coding DNA: TGTGCCAGCAGCTTGGGTAGCGGATACAATGAGCAGTTCTTC. It is translated as CASSLGSGYNEQFF.

The chain joins TRBV15 to TRBJ2-7; 7 bases agree with TRBD2. The CDR3 runs 12 residues. V shed 5 bases, J shed 4 bases, and the junction held 2 bases outside the gene matches. Per germline, CDR1 LNHNV and CDR2 YYDKDF (reference sequence). CDR3 protein: CATSPGGYEQYF. The CDR3 nucleotides are TGTGCCACCAGCCCCGGGGGGTACGAGCAGTACTTC.

This clone was found a few times. The V and J genes are TRBV4-2 and TRBJ2-7; 7 bases agree with TRBD2. V trimming: 0 bases; J trimming: 0 bases; junction bases outside the gene matches: 8. This CDR3 has 17 residues. Germline CDR1 LGHNA, CDR2 YNFKEQ. This CDR3 is CASSQEAREAFSYEQYF. The CDR3 bases are TGTGCCAGCAGCCAAGAGGCCCGGGAGGCCTTCTCCTACGAGCAGTACTTC.

The chain couples TRBV7-9 to TRBJ1-1, with D perhaps TRBD1 (5 bases). V lost 3 bases and J lost 4, with 12 bases in between. Germline V gene sequence: CDR1 SEHNR, CDR2 FQNEAQ (reference sequence). The CDR3 sequence is 14 residues long. DNA of the CDR3: TGTGCCAGCAGCTTCGGGGGGGGAAGCACTGAAGCTTTCTTT. Amino acid sequence: CASSFGGGSTEAFF.

The chain is built from TRBV14 and TRBJ2-5, with a tentative D call TRBD2 (5 bases). This CDR3 spans 16 amino acids. From germline, CDR1 is SGHDN and CDR2 FVKESK. Trimming stripped 2 bases from V and 1 base from J, with 14 bases between. This CDR3 reads CASSQLSGLTQETQYF. In nucleotides, the CDR3 is TGTGCCAGCAGCCAACTAAGCGGCTTGACCCAAGAGACCCAGTACTTC.

The chain has TRBV7-3 and TRBJ2-3; 12 positions match TRBD2. The CDR3 covers 17 residues. The J segment lost 2 bases and the V segment lost 3 bases, leaving 6 bases of the junction unmatched. CDR1 is SGHTA, CDR2 FQGTGA, per germline. CDR3 sequence (DNA): TGTGCCAGCAGCTTGCCCCTAGCGGGAGGGGACACAGATACGCAGTATTTT. It translates to CASSLPLAGGDTDTQYF.

The chain carries TRBV4-2 and TRBJ2-5; 8 bases are a match to TRBD2. Germline CDR1 is LGHNA and CDR2 is YNFKEQ. There are 16 residues in the CDR3. V lost 0 bases to trimming and J lost 9 bases; unmatched junction nucleotides: 12. The CDR3 protein is CASSQELAGGLEAQYF. DNA of the CDR3: TGTGCCAGCAGCCAAGAACTCGCGGGGGGACTCGAGGCCCAGTACTTC.